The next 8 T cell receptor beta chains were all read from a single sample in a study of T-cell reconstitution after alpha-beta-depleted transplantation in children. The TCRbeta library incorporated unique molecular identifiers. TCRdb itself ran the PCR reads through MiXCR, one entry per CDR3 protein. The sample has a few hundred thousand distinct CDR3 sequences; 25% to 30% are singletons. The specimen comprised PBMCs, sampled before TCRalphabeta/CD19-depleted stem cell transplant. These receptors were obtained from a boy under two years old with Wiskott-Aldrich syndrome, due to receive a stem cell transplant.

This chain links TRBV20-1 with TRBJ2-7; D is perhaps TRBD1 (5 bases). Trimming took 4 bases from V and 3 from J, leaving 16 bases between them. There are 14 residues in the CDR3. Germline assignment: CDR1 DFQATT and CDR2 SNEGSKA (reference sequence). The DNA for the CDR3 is TGCAGTGCTACCACAACCGACAGCCTCTACGAGCAGTACTTC. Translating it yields CSATTTDSLYEQYF.

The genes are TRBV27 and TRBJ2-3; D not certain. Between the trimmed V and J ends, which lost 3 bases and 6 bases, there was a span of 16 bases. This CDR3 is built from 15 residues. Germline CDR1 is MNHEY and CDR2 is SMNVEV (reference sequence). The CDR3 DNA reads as TGTGCCAGCAGTTTTAAGGCCCTACGACTCGATACGCAGTATTTT. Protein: CASSFKALRLDTQYF.

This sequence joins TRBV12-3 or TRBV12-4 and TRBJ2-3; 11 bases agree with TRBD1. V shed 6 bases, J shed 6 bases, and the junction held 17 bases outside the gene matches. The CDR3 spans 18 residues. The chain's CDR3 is CASRPLVGQGALVDTQYF. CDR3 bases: TGTGCCAGCAGGCCTCTGGTCGGACAGGGGGCTCTCGTGGATACGCAGTATTTT.

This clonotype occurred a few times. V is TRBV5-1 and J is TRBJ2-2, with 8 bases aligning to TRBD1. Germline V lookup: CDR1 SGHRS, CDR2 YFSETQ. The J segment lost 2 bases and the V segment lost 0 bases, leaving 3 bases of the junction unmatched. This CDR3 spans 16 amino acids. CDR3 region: CASSLAQGANTGELFF. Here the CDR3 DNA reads TGCGCCAGCAGCTTGGCGCAGGGGGCTAACACCGGGGAGCTGTTTTTT.

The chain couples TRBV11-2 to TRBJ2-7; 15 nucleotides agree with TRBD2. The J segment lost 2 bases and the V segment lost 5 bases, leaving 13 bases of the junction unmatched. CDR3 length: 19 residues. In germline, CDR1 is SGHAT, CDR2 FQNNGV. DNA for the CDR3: TGTGCCAGCAGCCACATCGCTGGACTAGCGGGAGGGCCAACCTACGAGCAGTACTTC. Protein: CASSHIAGLAGGPTYEQYF.

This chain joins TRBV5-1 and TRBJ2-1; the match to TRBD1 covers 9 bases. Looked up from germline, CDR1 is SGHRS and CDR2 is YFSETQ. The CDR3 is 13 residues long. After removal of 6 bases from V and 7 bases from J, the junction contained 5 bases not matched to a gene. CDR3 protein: CASTRQGDNEQFF. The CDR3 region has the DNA TGCGCCAGCACCCGACAGGGGGATAATGAGCAGTTCTTC.

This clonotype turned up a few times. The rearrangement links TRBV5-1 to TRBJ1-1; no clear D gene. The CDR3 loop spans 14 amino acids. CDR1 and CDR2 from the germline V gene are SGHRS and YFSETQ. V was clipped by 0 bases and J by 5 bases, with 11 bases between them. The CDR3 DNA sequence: TGCGCCAGCAGCTTGGAGGGTTGGGGAACTGAAGCTTTCTTT. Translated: CASSLEGWGTEAFF.

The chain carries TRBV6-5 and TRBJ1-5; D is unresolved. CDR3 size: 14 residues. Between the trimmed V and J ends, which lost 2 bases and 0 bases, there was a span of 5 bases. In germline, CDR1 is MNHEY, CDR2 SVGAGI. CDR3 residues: CASSYQPSNQPQHF. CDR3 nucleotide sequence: TGTGCCAGCAGTTACCAGCCTAGCAATCAGCCCCAGCATTTT.